The clone carrying this T cell receptor beta chain appeared a few times. Its antigen is currently unknown. Documented treatment: 19 received Ad26.COV2.S at low or high dose, single or two shots; several received placebo; per-sample allocation not given. Sampling occurred on day 63 after the first vaccine or placebo injection. Vaccine was an Ad26 vector expressing Wuhan-strain SARS-CoV-2 spike. This table comes from immunoSEQ multiplex PCR, and its TCRdb copy is limited to in-frame clones, with some not included. This table has 330,000 or so clones, approximately 87% appearing once. These data come from a study of Ad26.COV2.S vaccination and SARS-CoV-2 variants. General observations from the study: A substantial breadth of spike-specific CD8+ and CD4+ T cell responses after vaccination has been reported.

V lost 9 bases, J lost 3 bases, and 8 bases stayed unmatched. This CDR3 is built from 14 residues. Germline V gene sequence: CDR1 LNHDA, CDR2 SQIVND (reference sequence). Sequencing was performed on peripheral blood, taken in a trial of Ad26.COV2.S vaccine versus placebo. The chain is built from TRBV19 and TRBJ1-5, with 7 bases matching TRBD1. The origin of this receptor is a person between 18 and 65 years old who received the Ad26.COV2.S COVID-19 vaccine or a placebo. This CDR3 is CASSVGQSNQPQHF. CDR3 sequence (DNA): TGTGCCAGCTCGGTGGGACAGTCCAATCAGCCCCAGCATTTT.